One sample yielded the 27 T cell receptor beta chains listed below, sequenced in a study of blood T cell repertoires in COVID-19. The method was immunoSEQ multiplex PCR; TCRdb's version includes in-frame clones alone and lacks a portion of them. Here the sample spans around 80,000 clones, about four fifths being singletons. The sample comprised peripheral blood. The receptor source for this set is a human donor in a cohort sampled during active COVID-19.

The chain's CDR3 is CASGEEAHSYNSPLHF. In nucleotides, the CDR3 is TGTGCCAGCGGCGAGGAGGCCCACTCCTATAATTCACCCCTCCACTTT. The rearrangement joins TRBV2 to TRBJ1-6, with D uncertain. The length of the CDR3 is 16 residues. The germline V gene has CDR1 SNHLY and CDR2 FYNNEI. Between the trimmed V and J ends, which lost 8 bases and 0 bases, there was a span of 14 bases. Drawing the rest from reference TRBV2 and TRBJ1-6, the complete variable domain is EPEVTQTPSHQVTQMGQEVILRCVPISNHLYFYWYRQILGQKVEFLVSFYNNEISEKSEIFDDQFSVERPDGSNFTLKIRSTKLEDSAMYFCASGEEAHSYNSPLHFGNGTRLTVT.

The chain is built from TRBV11-3 and TRBJ2-1; TRBD2 matches at 9 bases. The V gene end was trimmed by 5 bases and the J gene end by 6 bases; junction bases not matched to a gene: 5. The V gene's germline CDR1 is SGHNT and CDR2 YENEEA. This CDR3 region has 14 residues. The CDR3 DNA reads as TGTGCCAGCAGCCCAGCGGGGGGCCGCAATGAGCAGTTCTTC. Translation: CASSPAGGRNEQFF.

This sequence joins TRBV12-2 and TRBJ1-4; TRBD1, the table's D call, lacks a check against the DNA. TRBV12-2 is deemed a pseudogene. The CDR3 covers 16 residues. In DNA, the CDR3 is TGTGCAAGTCGCCGACAGAGAGCAGGTCGAAGGGAAAAACTGTTTTTT. This gives the protein CASRRQRAGRREKLFF.

The gene calls are TRBV29-1 and TRBJ1-5, with 10 bases aligning to TRBD1. The J segment lost 6 bases and the V segment lost 6 bases, leaving 8 bases of the junction unmatched. This CDR3 is 14 amino acids long. Germline V CDR1 and CDR2: SQVTM, ANQGSEA. CDR3 residues: CSVLTGGAGQPQHF. The CDR3 region has the DNA TGCAGCGTCCTGACAGGGGGCGCCGGTCAGCCCCAGCATTTT.

This clone appeared a few times. This sequence joins TRBV3-1 (or the pseudogene TRBV3-2) and TRBJ1-4; D call uncertain. The V and J ends lost 1 base and 0 bases respectively, with 12 bases between them. This CDR3 comprises 17 residues. CDR1 is LGHDT, CDR2 YNNKEL, per germline (reference sequence). CDR3 sequence reads: CASSQGPGRSTNEKLFF. The CDR3 DNA is TGTGCCAGCAGCCAAGGGCCCGGGAGGTCAACTAATGAAAAACTGTTTTTT.

The rearrangement uses TRBV4-2 and TRBJ1-6, with a weak D call TRBD1 (5 bases). The CDR3 length is 19 residues. The ends were cut back, 1 base at V and 0 bases at J, with 16 bases in the middle. The V gene's germline CDR1 is LGHNA and CDR2 YNFKEQ. CDR3: CASSQGLWGGSSYNSPLHF. In DNA form, the CDR3 reads TGTGCCAGCAGCCAAGGTTTGTGGGGGGGAAGCTCCTATAATTCACCCCTCCACTTT.

The V gene is TRBV30, the J gene TRBJ2-5; 14 bases are a match to TRBD2. Germline trimming cut 5 bases from V and 2 bases from J; bases unmatched to any gene: 10. Germline V gene data show CDR1 as GTSNPN and CDR2 as SVGIG (reference sequence). CDR3 length: 17 residues. CDR3 amino acids: CAWGPGLAGVIQETQYF. CDR3 nucleotides: TGTGCCTGGGGGCCGGGACTAGCGGGAGTTATACAAGAGACCCAGTACTTC.

The chain has TRBV11-3 and TRBJ2-7; weak D call: TRBD2 (6 bases). The CDR3 extends over 15 amino acids. V lost 5 bases, J lost 5 bases, and 19 bases lay in between. Per germline, CDR1 SGHNT and CDR2 YENEEA. The CDR3 nucleotides read TGTGCCAGCAGCGCTGGTGTGGGGGGTAGCGACGAGCAGTACTTC. This sequence encodes CASSAGVGGSDEQYF.

This chain connects TRBV29-1 to TRBJ2-1, with TRBD1 matching over 10 bases. This CDR3 comprises 15 residues. Germline assignment: CDR1 SQVTM and CDR2 ANQGSEA. The V and J ends lost 5 bases and 2 bases, in that order; junction bases with no gene match: 6. The chain's CDR3 is CSVKRQGAPYNEQFF. The CDR3 DNA is TGCAGCGTTAAGCGACAGGGGGCCCCCTACAATGAGCAGTTCTTC.

V and J are TRBV2 and TRBJ1-1, with 7 nucleotides matching TRBD1. The germline CDR1 and CDR2 sequences are SNHLY and FYNNEI. Trimming cost V 7 bases and J 4 bases; bases outside gene matches: 9. The CDR3 length is 14 residues. In DNA form, the CDR3 reads TGTGCCAGCACTGGGACAGTGGGTCTCACTGAAGCTTTCTTT. Protein product: CASTGTVGLTEAFF. Full variable domain (missing parts from reference TRBV2 and TRBJ1-1): EPEVTQTPSHQVTQMGQEVILRCVPISNHLYFYWYRQILGQKVEFLVSFYNNEISEKSEIFDDQFSVERPDGSNFTLKIRSTKLEDSAMYFCASTGTVGLTEAFFGQGTRLTVV.

As concerns this clone: The sample carries other DNA sequences with the same CDR3. V gene TRBV5-4 combines with J gene TRBJ1-5, with D maybe TRBD1 (6 bases). The germline V gene has CDR1 SGHNT and CDR2 YYREEE (reference sequence). The CDR3 has 14 amino acids. The germline V and J ends were trimmed by 0 bases and 2 bases, with 6 bases remaining between them. Here the CDR3 reads CASSLEGGNQPQHF. In DNA, the CDR3 is TGTGCCAGCAGCTTGGAGGGGGGCAATCAGCCCCAGCATTTT.

The rearrangement uses TRBV3-1 (or the pseudogene TRBV3-2) and TRBJ1-1, with D possibly TRBD1 on 5 matching bases. CDR1 and CDR2 from the germline V gene are LGHDT and YNNKEL (reference sequence). The length of the CDR3 is 15 residues. V dropped 3 bases and J dropped 7 bases, with 18 bases sitting between them. Here the CDR3 DNA reads TGTGCCAGCAGCCATTACAGGACACGGATGCTTGAAGCTTTCTTT. Protein sequence: CASSHYRTRMLEAFF.

This clone was observed a single time. The J gene is TRBJ2-1, the V gene TRBV3-1 (or the pseudogene TRBV3-2); 7 bases map to TRBD1. Germline V lookup: CDR1 LGHDT, CDR2 YNNKEL (reference sequence). V was clipped by 3 bases and J by 9 bases; unmatched bases: 8. The CDR3 sequence is 14 residues long. The CDR3 sequence: CASSQRQGWGEQFF. The DNA of the CDR3 is TGTGCCAGCAGCCAGCGACAGGGATGGGGTGAGCAGTTCTTC.

This clone was observed once. V and J are TRBV29-1 and TRBJ1-2; 9 bases fit TRBD1. CDR3 length equals 17 residues. Germline trimming cut 6 bases from V and 0 bases from J; bases unmatched to any gene: 14. Germline assignment: CDR1 SQVTM and CDR2 ANQGSEA. The CDR3 is CSVDRPRGQGANYGYTF. The CDR3 DNA sequence: TGCAGCGTGGACCGACCGAGGGGACAGGGAGCTAACTATGGCTACACCTTC.

The chain employs TRBV12-3 or TRBV12-4 and TRBJ2-2; the D is unclear. There are 11 residues in the CDR3. The germline V and J ends were trimmed by 2 bases and 7 bases, with 2 bases remaining between them. For the CDR3, the DNA is TGTGCCAGCAGTTTACGCGGGGAGCTGTTTTTT. Its translation is CASSLRGELFF.

This chain connects TRBV28 to TRBJ2-1; TRBD1 matches at 9 bases. Germline CDR1 MDHEN, CDR2 SYDVKM. CDR3 length: 15 amino acids. After removal of 5 bases from V and 6 bases from J, the junction contained 8 bases not matched to a gene. The CDR3 sequence: CASSPPGQGFNEQFF. The CDR3 DNA reads as TGTGCCAGCAGTCCTCCGGGACAGGGATTCAATGAGCAGTTCTTC.

This clone has only a few counts. In DNA form, the CDR3 reads TGTGCCACCAGCACAGGGGGCTCTGGGGCCAACGTCCTGACTTTC. Its translation: CATSTGGSGANVLTF. The chain links TRBV15 to TRBJ2-6; 7 bases are a match to TRBD1. The trim removed 4 bases at V and 0 bases at J, leaving 0 bases unmatched. Germline V gene sequence: CDR1 LNHNV, CDR2 YYDKDF (reference sequence). The CDR3 is 15 amino acids.

The rearrangement links TRBV11-2 to TRBJ2-7, with 8 bases matching TRBD1. Looked up from germline, CDR1 is SGHAT and CDR2 is FQNNGV. V shed 5 bases, J shed 5 bases, and the junction held 20 bases outside the gene matches. CDR3 length equals 18 residues. The CDR3 DNA reads as TGTGCCAGCAGCCCGCATACCTTGGGGCTCAGGGGGCTGGACGAGCAGTACTTC. As protein: CASSPHTLGLRGLDEQYF.

The chain recombines TRBV7-6 with TRBJ2-1, with D possibly TRBD1 on 5 matching bases. Trimming cost V 5 bases and J 5 bases, with 16 bases left between them. The CDR3 consists of 15 residues. Germline V CDR1 and CDR2: SGHVS, FNYEAQ. CDR3 nucleotide sequence: TGTGCCAGCAGCGATCGACGACAGACCAACAATGAGCAGTTCTTC. It encodes CASSDRRQTNNEQFF.

This clone was recorded once. The rearrangement joins TRBV2 to TRBJ2-2, with a possible D match to TRBD2 (5 bases). The CDR3 has 15 residues. With 6 bases removed from V and 1 base from J, the gap between germline ends came to 12 bases. Germline assignment: CDR1 SNHLY and CDR2 FYNNEI. The DNA of the CDR3 is TGTGCCAGCAGGCCTCGGACTGTGAACACCGGGGAGCTGTTTTTT. It specifies CASRPRTVNTGELFF.

This clone was seen only a few times. The chain couples TRBV5-4 to TRBJ2-7; 10 positions agree with TRBD2. The germline V gene has CDR1 SGHNT and CDR2 YYREEE (reference sequence). The length of the CDR3 is 13 residues. CDR3 bases: TGTGCGGAAAGTACGCTAGCGGGAGCGGAGCAGTACTTC. Translated, it gives CAESTLAGAEQYF.

The V gene is TRBV30, the J gene TRBJ1-1, with D unresolved. This CDR3 comprises 13 residues. Germline assignment: CDR1 GTSNPN and CDR2 SVGIG (reference sequence). V was shortened by 3 bases and J by 1 base, with 9 bases between the two germline ends. The CDR3 is CAWRQRTNTEAFF. DNA of the CDR3: TGTGCCTGGAGACAGAGAACGAACACTGAAGCTTTCTTT.

The sample holds a few counts of this clone. The gene calls are TRBV5-4 and TRBJ2-2, with D possibly matching TRBD1 (6 bases). Germline CDR1 SGHNT, CDR2 YYREEE (reference sequence). The CDR3 is 13 residues long. V gave up 4 bases and J gave up 5 bases, with 9 bases separating them. CDR3 sequence reads: CASSVQGTGELFF. CDR3 in DNA: TGTGCCAGCAGCGTTCAGGGGACCGGGGAGCTGTTTTTT.

This clone showed up just once. The chain carries TRBV12-3 or TRBV12-4 and TRBJ2-7; D is perhaps TRBD2 (6 bases). V was clipped by 3 bases and J by 3 bases, with 9 bases between them. There are 13 residues in the CDR3. CDR3 DNA: TGTGCCAGCAGTTTGGGACTCCACTACGAGCAGTACTTC. Protein product: CASSLGLHYEQYF.

This chain links TRBV11-2 with TRBJ2-3; TRBD1 agrees at 7 bases. The V gene's germline CDR1 is SGHAT and CDR2 FQNNGV. The CDR3 spans 16 residues. V lost 5 bases to trimming and J lost 2 bases; unmatched junction nucleotides: 10. CDR3 loop: CASSRRTGLYTDTQYF. The CDR3 DNA reads TGTGCCAGCAGCCGCCGGACAGGTCTATACACAGATACGCAGTATTTT.

CDR3 nucleotide sequence: TGTGCCAGTAGTATGAGACAGGGGGCTTTCCTAAGCACAGATACGCAGTATTTT. Its protein product is CASSMRQGAFLSTDTQYF. The rearrangement links TRBV19 to TRBJ2-3, with TRBD1 matching 10 bases. The junction had 9 bases not matched to a gene; V was cut back by 3 bases and J by 0 bases. The CDR3 has 18 residues. Germline V gene sequence: CDR1 LNHDA, CDR2 SQIVND (reference sequence).

The chain carries TRBV6-4 and TRBJ2-7; D is perhaps TRBD1 (6 bases). The germline V and J ends were trimmed by 5 bases and 0 bases, with 17 bases remaining between them. CDR1 and CDR2 (germline): MRHNA, SNTAGT. The CDR3 covers 16 residues. CDR3 sequence: CASSREQGRSSYEQYF. The CDR3 region has the DNA TGTGCCAGCAGTCGAGAACAGGGTAGAAGCTCCTACGAGCAGTACTTC.